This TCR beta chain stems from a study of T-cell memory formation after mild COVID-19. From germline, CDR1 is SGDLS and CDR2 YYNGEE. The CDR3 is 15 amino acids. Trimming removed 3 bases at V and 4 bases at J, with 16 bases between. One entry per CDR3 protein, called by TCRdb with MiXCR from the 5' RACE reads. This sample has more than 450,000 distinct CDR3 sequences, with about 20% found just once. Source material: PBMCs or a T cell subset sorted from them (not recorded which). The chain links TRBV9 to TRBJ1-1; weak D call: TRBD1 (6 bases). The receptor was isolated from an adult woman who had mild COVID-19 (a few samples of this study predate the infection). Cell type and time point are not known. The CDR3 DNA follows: TGTGCCAGCAGCGCCGGAGGGGGGGGATTCACTGAAGCTTTCTTT. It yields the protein CASSAGGGGFTEAFF.